Presented here are 14 T cell receptor beta chains from one specimen sequenced in a study of blood T cell repertoires in COVID-19. Generated by immunoSEQ multiplex PCR, the TCRdb table keeps only in-frame clones and is missing some. The sample contains some 70,000 clones, 70% to 75% of which appear only once. Specimen: peripheral blood. These receptors were obtained from a man aged 55 to 70 with acute or convalescent COVID-19.

The chain joins TRBV7-6 to TRBJ2-5; perhaps TRBD1 as D (6 bases). Germline V gives CDR1 SGHVS, CDR2 FNYEAQ. The CDR3 sequence is 16 residues long. Trimming took off 1 base at V and 1 base at J, with 13 bases between the two ends. The CDR3, as DNA: TGTGCCAGCAGCTTAGGGACAGACGCCTCCCAAGAGACCCAGTACTTC. It codes for CASSLGTDASQETQYF.

This clone was recorded only once. The rearrangement links TRBV7-2 to TRBJ2-5; TRBD2 matches 7 bases. The CDR3 loop spans 13 amino acids. The J segment lost 5 bases and the V segment lost 3 bases, leaving 3 bases of the junction unmatched. Per the germline V gene, CDR1 is SGHTA and CDR2 is FQGNSA. CDR3: CASSFSGGETQYF. In DNA, the CDR3 is TGTGCCAGCAGCTTCTCCGGGGGGGAGACCCAGTACTTC.

The genes are TRBV11-2 and TRBJ1-2; tentatively, D is TRBD1 (6 bases). Trimming removed 0 bases from V and 4 bases from J, with 12 bases in between. There are 15 residues in the CDR3. Germline V gene sequence: CDR1 SGHAT, CDR2 FQNNGV. CDR3 sequence (DNA): TGTGCCAGCAGCTTAGAGCGGGGGCGCAGCTATGGCTACACCTTC. This gives the protein CASSLERGRSYGYTF.

This clone turned up a few times. The rearrangement joins TRBV27 to TRBJ1-2, with TRBD1 identical over 7 bases. CDR3 length: 16 residues. Germline V lookup: CDR1 MNHEY, CDR2 SMNVEV (reference sequence). V was pared by 2 bases and J by 0 bases, with 6 bases of the junction left unmatched. The chain's CDR3 is CASSLNYRGSNYGYTF. For the CDR3, the DNA is TGTGCCAGCAGTTTAAACTACAGGGGATCTAACTATGGCTACACCTTC.

This clone showed up just a few times. V usage is TRBV19 and J usage is TRBJ2-7, with a weak D call TRBD1 (5 bases). Trimming took off 0 bases at V and 6 bases at J, with 12 bases between the two ends. CDR1 LNHDA and CDR2 SQIVND come from the germline V gene (reference sequence). This CDR3 has 14 residues. DNA of the CDR3: TGTGCCAGTAGTATAGAAGACAGCTATGGCGAGCAGTACTTC. Translation gives CASSIEDSYGEQYF.

V usage is TRBV6-5 and J usage is TRBJ2-3; 8 nucleotides line up with TRBD1. The CDR3 covers 13 residues. The V gene end was trimmed by 4 bases and the J gene end by 5 bases; junction bases not matched to a gene: 2. In germline, CDR1 is MNHEY, CDR2 SVGAGI. CDR3 in amino acids: CASSSDREDTQYF. For the CDR3, the DNA is TGTGCCAGCAGTTCGGACAGGGAAGATACGCAGTATTTT.

The chain couples TRBV27 to TRBJ2-2, with 9 positions matching TRBD2. Germline V gives CDR1 MNHEY, CDR2 SMNVEV (reference sequence). The CDR3 totals 17 residues. Unmatched junction bases numbered 15, after V lost 8 bases and J lost 5 bases. The CDR3 region has the DNA TGTGCCAGCGGAGACGGTGCGGGAGGGCCGCGGACCGGGGAGCTGTTTTTT. It yields the protein CASGDGAGGPRTGELFF.

This chain uses TRBV30 with TRBJ2-7; 7 bases agree with TRBD1. This CDR3 region has 15 residues. V was pared by 2 bases and J by 3 bases, with 10 bases of the junction left unmatched. Germline V lookup: CDR1 GTSNPN, CDR2 SVGIG (reference sequence). The CDR3: CAWSPGGAKNYEQYF. DNA for the CDR3: TGTGCCTGGAGTCCAGGGGGAGCGAAAAACTACGAGCAGTACTTC.

The chain uses TRBV10-2 and TRBJ2-2, with 9 bases identical to TRBD2. CDR3 length: 19 amino acids. Germline CDR1 is WSHSY and CDR2 is SAAADI. J lost 2 bases, V lost 7 bases, and 17 bases had no gene match. CDR3 DNA sequence: TGCGCCAGCATGGGTCTCTTCCGCGCGGGGGGGCCTAACACCGGGGAGCTGTTTTTT. As protein: CASMGLFRAGGPNTGELFF.

The V and J genes are TRBV19 and TRBJ1-5; 7 bases line up with TRBD1. J was trimmed by 4 bases and V by 3 bases; bases with no gene match: 3. The CDR3 length is 14 residues. Germline CDR1 and CDR2: LNHDA and SQIVND (reference sequence). CDR3 in amino acids: CASSMSGGNQPQHF. The CDR3 DNA reads as TGTGCCAGTAGTATGTCAGGGGGGAATCAGCCCCAGCATTTT.

The chain links TRBV4-1 to TRBJ2-5, with TRBD1 matching 9 bases. CDR1 is MGHRA, CDR2 YSYEKL, per germline. The CDR3 consists of 15 residues. J was trimmed by 2 bases and V by 0 bases; bases with no gene match: 1. The CDR3 DNA is TGCGCCAGCAGCCAAGACGGGACAGGGCAAGAGACCCAGTACTTC. Amino acids: CASSQDGTGQETQYF.

The gene calls are TRBV11-1 and TRBJ1-5; D is uncertain. Per germline, CDR1 SGHAT and CDR2 FQDESV (reference sequence). V lost 4 bases to trimming and J lost 3 bases, with 7 bases between them. CDR3 length: 13 amino acids. CDR3 sequence reads: CASSSSSNQPQHF. CDR3 DNA: TGTGCCAGCAGCTCCTCCTCCAATCAGCCCCAGCATTTT. Combining the CDR3 with reference TRBV11-1 and TRBJ1-5 gives the whole variable domain EAEVAQSPRYKITEKSQAVAFWCDPISGHATLYWYRQILGQGPELLVQFQDESVVDDSQLPKDRFSAERLKGVDSTLKIQPAELGDSAMYLCASSSSSNQPQHFGDGTRLSIL.

V and J are TRBV27 and TRBJ1-1, with D tentatively TRBD1 (5 bases). Germline V lookup: CDR1 MNHEY, CDR2 SMNVEV (reference sequence). The length of the CDR3 is 15 residues. The V end lost 3 bases, the J end lost 0 bases, and 11 bases lay between the germline ends. CDR3 sequence reads: CASSFKGSMNTEAFF. In nucleotides, the CDR3 is TGTGCCAGCAGTTTCAAGGGGTCCATGAACACTGAAGCTTTCTTT.

The V call is TRBV6-5, the J call TRBJ1-1, with D unresolved. The CDR3 is made up of 11 amino acids. Trimming removed 7 bases at V and 8 bases at J, with 11 bases between. Germline loops: CDR1 MNHEY, CDR2 SVGAGI. CDR3 sequence (DNA): TGTGCCAGCAAAAGCACAGTCGAAGCTTTCTTT. This gives the protein CASKSTVEAFF.